This TCR beta chain was sequenced in a study of blood T cell repertoires in COVID-19. Study as a whole: The United States, Italy and Spain were the sources of the acute and convalescent COVID-19 samples. The analysed material was cDNA or gDNA that came from T cells, B-cell-depleted T cells, or PBMCs.

Source study methods: Estimation of nucleated cell counts relied on the amplification of reference gene primers. Sequenced by immunoSEQ multiplex PCR; TCRdb stores in-frame clones only, minus some. V, J and clone size reflect that table, while D and trimming were determined from the DNA. The table lists some 130,000 clones, over 70% of them singletons, with around 2.3% in the top ten. The CDR3 spans 12 residues. Germline values: CDR1 SGHVS, CDR2 FQNEAQ. V lost 5 bases, J lost 1 base, and 5 bases lay in between. The source of this sequence is a man aged 50 or older with active COVID-19. Source material: peripheral blood. The chain carries TRBV7-8 and TRBJ2-5; D ambiguous. CDR3 protein: CASSRLQETQYF. CDR3 DNA: TGTGCCAGCAGCCGCCTCCAAGAGACCCAGTACTTC.